This TCR beta chain was obtained from a study of blood T cells in healthy people across ages. Study-level findings and limits: Fewer expanded clones and more diversity marked long-lived versus aged donors.

The authors ran a second PCR of about 6 to 12 cycles using a sample-barcoded 5' primer and a J-beta primer mix. TCRdb passed the 5' RACE reads through MiXCR, listing each CDR3 protein once. The sample shows about a million distinct CDR3 sequences, approximately 49% of them seen only once. Trimming took 1 base from V and 0 from J, leaving 7 bases between them. Germline values: CDR1 SQVTM, CDR2 ANQGSEA. The CDR3 runs to 13 residues. The people who gave samples were healthy Caucasians from Russia, aged about 6 to 100. In each sample, at least 7 million PBMCs were isolated. This clonotype was seen more than once but under ten times. The antigen is not known.

The J gene is TRBJ2-7, the V gene TRBV29-1; no clear D gene. Sequencing was performed on blood. This receptor was identified in a young man in good health. The CDR3 is CSVEVQSSYEQYF. Here the CDR3 DNA reads TGCAGCGTTGAAGTGCAGAGCTCCTACGAGCAGTACTTC.